Described below is a single TCR beta chain sequence and its context. Trimming cost V 0 bases and J 2 bases, with 8 bases left between them. There are 14 residues in the CDR3. Germline CDR1 is SGHDT and CDR2 is YYEEEE. This entry is derived from a study of response to subunit inactivated influenza vaccine. MiXCR was run by TCRdb on the RT-PCR reads, yielding one entry per CDR3 protein. The repertoire holds roughly 570,000 distinct CDR3 sequences, with about an eighth as singletons. The chain recombines TRBV5-6 with TRBJ1-2; D is ambiguous. This TCR was recovered from a man aged 45-60 years who received an inactivated influenza vaccine. The specimen was PBMCs from blood, collected roughly 45 days after vaccination. CDR3 DNA sequence: TGTGCCAGCAGCTTGGGGCCGGGCAACTATGGCTACACCTTC. It encodes CASSLGPGNYGYTF.